One and the same sample provided the 22 T cell receptor beta chains below, sequenced in a study of response to subunit inactivated influenza vaccine. TCRdb fed the RT-PCR reads into MiXCR, producing one record per CDR3 protein. In the table there are more than 700,000 distinct CDR3 sequences, about 20% of which are singletons. The sequenced sample was PBMCs from blood, obtained roughly 5 days after vaccination. These receptors were collected from a man aged 50 to 60 who received an inactivated influenza vaccine.

This clonotype showed up just a few times. V usage is TRBV4-1 and J usage is TRBJ1-2; D uncertain. Germline V gene data show CDR1 as MGHRA and CDR2 as YSYEKL. The CDR3 contains 14 residues. V lost 0 bases to trimming and J lost 2 bases, with 7 bases between them. The CDR3 DNA reads TGCGCCAGCAGCCAAGAGTTTGGCAACTATGGCTACACCTTC. This codes for CASSQEFGNYGYTF.

CDR3: CASRGLAGDFF. CDR3 DNA sequence: TGTGCCAGTCGGGGGCTAGCGGGAGACTTCTTC. V usage is TRBV28 and J usage is TRBJ2-1, with 10 bases matching TRBD2. Germline assignment: CDR1 MDHEN and CDR2 SYDVKM. The CDR3 length is 11 residues. Losses at the gene ends were 9 bases for V and 16 bases for J; bases not matched to a gene: 9.

The sample holds a few counts of this clonotype. V and J are TRBV21-1 and TRBJ1-5; whether TRBD1, the table's D call, matches the DNA was not checked. TRBV21-1 is given as a pseudogene. The CDR3 loop spans 17 amino acids. This CDR3 is CASSFRDRGPGNQPQHF. In nucleotides, the CDR3 is TGTGCCAGCAGCTTCCGGGACAGGGGACCGGGCAATCAGCCCCAGCATTTT.

V gene TRBV12-3 or TRBV12-4 combines with J gene TRBJ2-3; D tentatively fits TRBD1 or TRBD2 (5 bases each). Trimming removed 8 bases at V and 5 bases at J, with 8 bases between. CDR3 length: 11 residues. The CDR3 region has the DNA TGTGCCAGCGGGGCGGGAGATACGCAGTATTTT. Translated, it gives CASGAGDTQYF.

The DNA for the CDR3 is TGCGCCAGCAGCTTGTGGACTAGCGGGGAGCAGTACTTC. It is translated as CASSLWTSGEQYF. The V call is TRBV5-1, the J call TRBJ2-7, with TRBD2 matching over 11 bases. In germline, CDR1 is SGHRS, CDR2 YFSETQ. V trimming: 1 base; J trimming: 7 bases; junction bases outside the gene matches: 1. The CDR3 is 13 residues long.

This chain joins TRBV10-3 and TRBJ2-3; 8 bases fit TRBD2. V dropped 7 bases and J dropped 0; count of bases not matched to a gene: 3. The CDR3 is made up of 14 amino acids. Germline V gene lookup returns CDR1 ENHRY and CDR2 SYGVKD. Here the CDR3 reads CAITGTRSTDTQYF. DNA for the CDR3: TGTGCCATCACCGGGACTAGAAGCACAGATACGCAGTATTTT.

The chain is built from TRBV5-1 and TRBJ2-2; 13 bases fit TRBD2. CDR1 SGHRS and CDR2 YFSETQ come from the germline V gene. V was clipped by 3 bases and J by 8 bases; unmatched bases: 7. This CDR3 region has 16 residues. The CDR3 is CASSSSGTSGVGELFF. The CDR3, as DNA: TGCGCCAGCAGCTCATCCGGGACTAGCGGGGTAGGGGAGCTGTTTTTT. Complete variable domain (other parts from reference TRBV5-1 and TRBJ2-2): KAGVTQTPRYLIKTRGQQVTLSCSPISGHRSVSWYQQTPGQGLQFLFEYFSETQRNKGNFPGRFSGRQFSNSRSEMNVSTLELGDSALYLCASSSSGTSGVGELFFGEGSRLTVL.

This chain connects TRBV5-1 to TRBJ2-1; TRBD1 is a possible D gene (8 bases). Trimming stripped 2 bases from V and 12 bases from J, with 15 bases between. The CDR3 is made up of 13 amino acids. Looked up from germline, CDR1 is SGHRS and CDR2 is YFSETQ. The CDR3 sequence is CASSLQGGNGQFF. The CDR3 bases are TGCGCCAGCAGCTTACAGGGGGGGAACGGGCAGTTCTTC.

The CDR3 sequence is CASSYDIAGEDNEQYF. CDR3 DNA sequence: TGTGCCAGCAGTTATGACATAGCGGGAGAAGACAACGAGCAGTACTTC. J is TRBJ2-7 and V is TRBV6-5; 9 bases match TRBD2. The CDR3 is made up of 16 amino acids. CDR1 MNHEY and CDR2 SVGAGI come from the germline V gene. The J segment lost 5 bases and the V segment lost 3 bases, leaving 11 bases of the junction unmatched.

There are many counts of this clonotype. The rearrangement joins TRBV29-1 to TRBJ2-1; 14 bases map to TRBD2. Germline trimming cut 3 bases from V and 5 bases from J; bases unmatched to any gene: 6. CDR1 SQVTM and CDR2 ANQGSEA come from the germline V gene. The CDR3 totals 16 residues. The CDR3 DNA reads TGCAGCGTTGAGGGACTAGCGGGAGTAATTGACAATGAGCAGTTCTTC. It specifies CSVEGLAGVIDNEQFF.

The chain recombines TRBV12-3 or TRBV12-4 with TRBJ2-2; 8 bases are a match to TRBD1. J gave up 5 bases and V 3 bases, and 14 bases lay outside the gene matches. The CDR3 sequence is 18 residues long. The DNA of the CDR3 is TGTGCCAGCAGTTTTCGGTATTTTGGACAGGGTGGAACCGGGGAGCTGTTTTTT. Amino acids: CASSFRYFGQGGTGELFF.

The chain couples TRBV10-3 to TRBJ2-7; D not certain. CDR1 and CDR2 (germline): ENHRY, SYGVKD. The CDR3 is made up of 12 amino acids. The germline V and J ends were trimmed by 4 bases and 5 bases, with 9 bases remaining between them. The CDR3 DNA sequence: TGTGCCATCAGTGTTAGGGCCGACGAGCAGTACTTC. Translating gives CAISVRADEQYF.

The V call is TRBV4-3, the J call TRBJ2-2, with D possibly being TRBD1 (6 bases). Trimming left V 0 bases short and J 3 bases short, with 14 bases between. The CDR3 is 17 amino acids. Germline V gives CDR1 LGHNA, CDR2 YSLEER. The CDR3 DNA reads TGCGCCAGCAGCCAAGATATCGAGGCAGGGGACACCGGGGAGCTGTTTTTT. It is translated as CASSQDIEAGDTGELFF.

The CDR3 sequence: CASSLGLTGGTNEKLFF. In nucleotides, the CDR3 is TGCGCCAGCAGCTTGGGCCTGACAGGGGGTACTAATGAAAAACTGTTTTTT. This rearrangement joins TRBV5-1 to TRBJ1-4; 9 bases fit TRBD1. Losses at the gene ends were 0 bases for V and 2 bases for J; bases not matched to a gene: 5. Per germline, CDR1 SGHRS and CDR2 YFSETQ. This CDR3 region has 17 residues.

The chain is built from TRBV10-3 and TRBJ2-1; 8 nucleotides align to TRBD2. Trimming at V came to 6 bases and at J to 8 bases, leaving 12 bases not matched to a gene. Per the germline V gene, CDR1 is ENHRY and CDR2 is SYGVKD. CDR3 length: 15 amino acids. CDR3 bases: TGTGCCATCAGAGACCCGGGACTAGGCTGGGATGAGCAGTTCTTC. This sequence encodes CAIRDPGLGWDEQFF.

The chain couples TRBV10-3 to TRBJ2-2; possibly TRBD2 for D (5 bases). CDR1 ENHRY and CDR2 SYGVKD come from the germline V gene. V lost 0 bases and J lost 7, with 12 bases in between. The CDR3 has 15 residues. The CDR3 sequence: CAISESTPEGGELFF. The CDR3 DNA reads as TGTGCCATCAGTGAGTCCACCCCCGAGGGCGGGGAGCTGTTTTTT.

This clonotype was seen only a few times. J is TRBJ2-6 and V is TRBV6-5; D gene ambiguous. CDR1 and CDR2 from the germline V gene are MNHEY and SVGAGI. The CDR3 length is 15 residues. The V end was cut by 1 base, the J end by 0 bases, with 4 bases between. This chain's CDR3 is CASSYLSSGANVLTF. The CDR3 bases are TGTGCCAGCAGTTACTTATCCTCTGGGGCCAACGTCCTGACTTTC.

This clonotype was detected many times. The rearrangement uses TRBV28 and TRBJ1-1; D gene uncertain. The V and J ends lost 6 bases and 0 bases respectively, with 17 bases between them. Germline V gives CDR1 MDHEN, CDR2 SYDVKM. CDR3 size: 16 residues. This chain's CDR3 is CASSPGMWRLNTEAFF. DNA for the CDR3: TGTGCCAGCAGCCCTGGGATGTGGAGATTGAACACTGAAGCTTTCTTT.

The V call is TRBV20-1, the J call TRBJ2-3; TRBD2 matches at 7 bases. The CDR3 contains 20 residues. The J segment lost 0 bases and the V segment lost 2 bases, leaving 20 bases of the junction unmatched. CDR1 DFQATT and CDR2 SNEGSKA come from the germline V gene (reference sequence). The DNA for the CDR3 is TGCAGTGCTAGATCTAGGGGAACACTAGCGAACCCAACTAGCACAGATACGCAGTATTTT. Protein sequence: CSARSRGTLANPTSTDTQYF.

The rearrangement links TRBV6-2 or TRBV6-3 to TRBJ2-5; D not certain. This CDR3 spans 15 amino acids. Per germline, CDR1 MNHEY and CDR2 SVGEGT. V dropped 2 bases and J dropped 2 bases, with 12 bases sitting between them. The DNA of the CDR3 is TGTGCCAGCAGTTACAGACCACCAAAACAAGAGACCCAGTACTTC. Translation gives CASSYRPPKQETQYF.

This clonotype occurred a few times. CDR3 coding DNA: TGTGCCAGCAGCTTCGGACTAGGCTACGAGCAGTACTTC. It translates to CASSFGLGYEQYF. The chain couples TRBV12-3 or TRBV12-4 to TRBJ2-7; 7 nucleotides match TRBD2. After removal of 6 bases from V and 3 bases from J, the junction contained 5 bases not matched to a gene. The CDR3 is 13 residues long.

This clonotype was detected a few times. This CDR3 reads CASSYLRVASETQYF. In DNA form, the CDR3 reads TGTGCCAGCAGTTATCTCAGGGTTGCCTCAGAGACCCAGTACTTC. V and J are TRBV6-5 and TRBJ2-5; the D gene is possibly TRBD1 (5 bases). Between the trimmed V and J ends, which lost 3 bases and 4 bases, there was a span of 15 bases. Germline V lookup: CDR1 MNHEY, CDR2 SVGAGI. This CDR3 contains 15 residues.